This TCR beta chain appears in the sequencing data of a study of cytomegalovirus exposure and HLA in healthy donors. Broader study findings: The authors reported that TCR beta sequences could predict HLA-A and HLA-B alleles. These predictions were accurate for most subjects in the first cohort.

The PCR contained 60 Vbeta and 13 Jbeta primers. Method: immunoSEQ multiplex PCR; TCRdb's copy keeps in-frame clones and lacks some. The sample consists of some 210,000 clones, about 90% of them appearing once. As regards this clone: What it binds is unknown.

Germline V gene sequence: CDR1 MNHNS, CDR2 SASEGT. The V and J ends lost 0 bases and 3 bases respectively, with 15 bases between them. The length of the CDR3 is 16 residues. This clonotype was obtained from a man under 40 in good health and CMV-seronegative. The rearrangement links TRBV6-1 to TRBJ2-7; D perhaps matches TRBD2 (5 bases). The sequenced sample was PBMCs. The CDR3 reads CASSEAGAPRVYEQYF. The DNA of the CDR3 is TGTGCCAGCAGTGAAGCGGGAGCCCCGAGGGTCTACGAGCAGTACTTC.